This is a list of T cell receptor beta chains from one sample in a study of T cell responses to AZD1222 COVID-19 vaccine. The repertoire was sequenced with immunoSEQ multiplex PCR; TCRdb's copy has only in-frame clones and lacks some. This repertoire shows 150,000 to 200,000 clones, over 75% found once; its top ten account for around 3%. Sequencing used peripheral blood, obtained on day 0 of AZD1222 vaccination. The receptor source for this set is an adult in good health. The CDR3 runs from the conserved cysteine through the conserved F or W.

V,CDR3
TRBV9,CASSHAKAGGPETQYF
TRBV12-5,CASGLVGGTQHF
TRBV5-4,CASSLGQGAQSIYGYTF
TRBV5-4,CASRDWTGDTGELFF
TRBV6-2/TRBV6-3,CASSSSGNEQFF
TRBV29-1,CSVEGQYYEQYF
TRBV30,CAWSTRGRETQYF
TRBV5-4,CASSAKLGATDTQYF
TRBV10-3,CAISQQGLNTEAFF
TRBV30,CAWSVREATLGNQPQHF
TRBV27,CASSPPGQGVYGYTF
TRBV28,CASHVVGREGTEAFF
TRBV3-1/TRBV3-2,CASSPPGIDTQYF
TRBV24-1,CATSDSSGGARETQYF
TRBV29-1,CSVEPAANYGYTF
TRBV28,CASMGQMNTEAFF
TRBV4-3,CASSQDPAGGGAGETQYF
TRBV11-2,CASSTTFDGNQPQHF
TRBV27,CASSLTSGGAGEQYF
TRBV15,CATSRDRGVSDNEQFF
TRBV11-3,CASSSESSYNEQFF
TRBV18,CASSPQALEGRETQYF
TRBV5-5,CASIPSAGQTTNEKLFF
TRBV19,CASRRVATNQPQHF
TRBV9,CASSVGSRAGQPQHF
TRBV19,CASSPVRGPSPLHF
TRBV29-1,CSVGSDRRQPQHF
TRBV28,CASSARGQGPVGQYF
TRBV9,CASSGLAGGHQETQYF
TRBV5-6,CASSTGGFGSTDTQYF
TRBV15,CATSRQGAGETQYF
TRBV6-6,CASSYSGQDYGYTF
TRBV25-1,CASSELGHEQYF
TRBV29-1,CSVRTGAYEQYF
TRBV11-3,CASSLDQGQRGNQPQHF
TRBV18,CASSSAGLYGNQPQHF
TRBV20-1,CSAEIADTQYF
TRBV27,CASSLLGTGKFGELFF
TRBV5-5,CASSLSEDVGGYTF
TRBV10-1,CASRFQWEAFF
TRBV6-1,CASSEAGSGYGYTF
TRBV6-4,CASSVGGGAHNEQFF
TRBV5-5,CASSLGQGRATEAFF
TRBV7-6,CASSFAGGYTF
TRBV7-3,CASSLTSSETQYF
TRBV7-3,CASSSGTSVYGYTF
TRBV10-3,CAIRAYRVANYGYTF
TRBV2,CASREGRTNSPLHF